This T cell receptor (beta chain) comes out of a study of CD8 T cells in ankylosing spondylitis. Study outcomes and limitations: As reported, disease-linked clones showed significant enrichment in matched ankylosing spondylitis synovial fluid. Blood from ankylosing spondylitis patients appeared to carry a characteristic eight-variant TCR beta motif. Past studies reported some motif variants in reactive arthritis synovial fluid and blood.

CDR3 length: 15 residues. The V gene end was trimmed by 3 bases and the J gene end by 2 bases; junction bases not matched to a gene: 5. The germline CDR1 and CDR2 sequences are MGHRA and YSYEKL. About this clonotype itself: Its antigen remains unidentified.

Each CDR3 protein gets one entry after TCRdb re-called the 5' RACE reads with MiXCR. The sample shows 190,000 or so distinct CDR3 sequences, 10% to 15% of them seen only once. This sequence joins TRBV4-1 and TRBJ2-7; TRBD1 aligns across 9 bases. The clonotype comes from a male donor with ankylosing spondylitis or in good health (not recorded which). The material sequenced was blood, either unsorted or a sorted T cell fraction (not recorded which). The CDR3 here is CASSQLTGGTYEQYF. DNA of the CDR3: TGCGCCAGCAGCCAGCTGACAGGGGGGACCTACGAGCAGTACTTC.